This T cell receptor (beta chain) was sequenced in a study of shared clonotypes between healthy human individuals. CD45RA-negative memory and CD45RA+ naive subsets were split from the CD4+ cells. Produced via immunoSEQ multiplex PCR; TCRdb's table is partial and in-frame only. The sample shows 2.3 million or so clones, over 85% of them seen only once. The V gene's germline CDR1 is SGHTA and CDR2 FQGNSA. The germline V and J ends were trimmed by 5 bases and 9 bases, with 16 bases remaining between them. The length of the CDR3 is 13 residues. This TCR was sampled from a man aged 18-30 years in good health. Some clones in this sample may be carry-over from other donors' samples. The chain combines TRBV7-2 with TRBJ1-1; a possible D gene is TRBD1 (5 bases). Material for sequencing was naive CD4+ T cells from PBMCs. Subset noted: CD45RA+ positively selected. The CDR3 is CASSRRDHGQAFF. CDR3 in DNA: TGTGCCAGCAGCCGTCGGGACCACGGTCAAGCTTTCTTT.